This T cell receptor (beta chain) derives from a study of cytomegalovirus exposure and HLA in healthy donors. Study details: The study placed approximately 80% of its roughly 410 genotyped donors in the Caucasian-associated ancestry cluster. Study-wide findings and caveats: A classifier reportedly called cytomegalovirus status with high sensitivity and specificity.

CDR1 and CDR2 from the germline V gene are PRHDT and FYEKMQ (reference sequence). The J segment lost 0 bases and the V segment lost 2 bases, leaving 4 bases of the junction unmatched. This CDR3 comprises 16 residues. Primers for the PCR totalled 60 Vbeta and 13 Jbeta. The table came from immunoSEQ multiplex PCR; TCRdb's copy has only in-frame clones and leaves some out. The table lists 150,000 or so clones, about two thirds of them singletons. With respect to this clone: The antigen is undetermined.

This chain joins TRBV13 and TRBJ2-1; the match to TRBD2 covers 7 bases. This sequence originates from a woman aged 18-35 years in good health and CMV-seronegative. The sample consisted of PBMCs. CDR3 in amino acids: CASSLHTGGSYNEQFF. In DNA, the CDR3 is TGTGCCAGCAGCTTACACACGGGAGGCTCCTACAATGAGCAGTTCTTC.